What follows describes a single TCR beta chain. Its target is not known. The data stem from a study of early T cells in non-severe SARS-CoV-2 infection. Background on the study: The study sequenced bulk RNA from unsorted whole blood, with chains unpaired. Study-level points and caveats: VDJdb-based annotation leaned toward anti-spike CD8 responses and missed private and CD4 specificities.

V gave up 0 bases and J gave up 6 bases, with 14 bases separating them. Germline V gene data show CDR1 as SGHTA and CDR2 as FQGNSA. The CDR3 is 15 amino acids. Unique molecular identifiers were added to individual cDNA molecules. TCRdb re-called the 5' RACE reads through MiXCR, storing one row per CDR3 protein. Of 50,000 to 70,000 distinct CDR3 sequences in the sample, around 12% were seen once. This clonotype originated in an adult who was a healthcare worker with PCR-confirmed SARS-CoV-2 infection or an uninfected control (not recorded which). This sequence joins TRBV7-2 and TRBJ1-1; D perhaps matches TRBD1 (5 bases). Sequenced material: whole blood. This CDR3 is CASSLAGGMAAEAFF. The CDR3, as DNA: TGTGCCAGCAGCTTAGCCGGGGGGATGGCCGCTGAAGCTTTCTTT.